The 25 T cell receptor beta chains presented below share a single source sample, sequenced in a study of blood T cells in healthy people across ages (dated by TCRdb to between 2014 and 2017). Library creation used 5' RACE. Sequencing used an Illumina HiSeq 2500. The second PCR ran for about 7 to 11 cycles and used a J-beta primer mix along with a sample-barcoded 5' primer. TCRdb cleaned the public reads at Q25 with fastp, built clones with MiXCR and kept in-frame beta chains. For every CDR3 protein sequence, its rows merge into one entry that carries the most common genes and DNA. The sample table holds 1.5 million to 2 million distinct CDR3 sequences, of which roughly 30% were seen once. More than 6% of the sample lies in the top ten. The specimen sequenced was blood. The receptors stem from a woman in her twenties or thirties in good health.

As for this clonotype: A single base separates this from a much larger clone, so it may be a read error. V usage is TRBV10-2 and J usage is TRBJ2-1; D call uncertain. The CDR3 consists of 14 residues. Trimming left V 0 bases short and J 13 bases short, with 16 bases between. The germline V gene has CDR1 WSHSY and CDR2 SAAADI. CDR3 nucleotides: TGCGCCAGCAGTGAGTCAGGAAGGTCGGAGACCCAGTTCTTC. This sequence encodes CASSESGRSETQFF.

Turning to this clonotype: A much bigger clone sits one base away, suggesting this may be a read error. V usage is TRBV7-3 and J usage is TRBJ2-3; 9 bases fit TRBD2. This CDR3 comprises 14 residues. Germline-derived CDR1 and CDR2 are SGHTA and FQGTGA. CDR3 sequence reads: CASSLSSGTDTQDF. The CDR3 DNA follows: TGTGCCAGCAGCTTGTCTAGCGGGACAGATACGCAGGATTTT.

V and J are TRBV12-3 or TRBV12-4 and TRBJ1-5, with D maybe TRBD1 (6 bases). Trimming removed 6 bases from V and 4 bases from J, with 19 bases in between. There are 16 residues in the CDR3. The DNA for the CDR3 is TGTGCCAGCAGCAGTCTTGGAACAGGGATAAATCAGCCCCAGCATTTT. The encoded protein is CASSSLGTGINQPQHF.

The chain combines TRBV12-3 or TRBV12-4 with TRBJ1-4, with TRBD1 as a possible D gene (6 bases). Trimming cost V 6 bases and J 4 bases, with 12 bases left between them. CDR3 length equals 14 residues. CDR3 bases: TGTGCCAGCAGCTCCCAGGACAGTAATGAAAAACTGTTTTTT. This translates into CASSSQDSNEKLFF.

J is TRBJ2-6 and V is TRBV20-1, with D tentatively TRBD1 or TRBD2 (5 bases each). V lost 6 bases to trimming and J lost 1 base, with 13 bases between them. Per the germline V gene, CDR1 is DFQATT and CDR2 is SNEGSKA (reference sequence). This CDR3 has 15 residues. The CDR3 nucleotides are TGCAGTGCACGGGACGTCCGATCTGGGGCCAACGTCCTGACTTTC. It encodes CSARDVRSGANVLTF.

This clonotype was seen only a few times. This rearrangement joins TRBV11-2 to TRBJ2-1; a possible D gene is TRBD1 (5 bases). With 6 bases removed from V and 6 bases from J, the gap between germline ends came to 18 bases. CDR3 length: 15 residues. The germline gives CDR1 SGHAT, CDR2 FQNNGV. The CDR3 coding sequence is TGTGCCAGCAGTATAGACAGCGCTCTCGGCAATGAGCAGTTCTTC. Its protein is CASSIDSALGNEQFF.

The genes are TRBV7-8 and TRBJ2-2; D may match TRBD1 or TRBD2 (5 bases each). The CDR3 runs to 16 residues. Trimming cost V 3 bases and J 0 bases, with 11 bases left between them. Germline V lookup: CDR1 SGHVS, CDR2 FQNEAQ. The CDR3 coding sequence is TGTGCCAGCAGCTTGAGGGACCATTCGAACACCGGGGAGCTGTTTTTT. This codes for CASSLRDHSNTGELFF.

The V gene is TRBV20-1, the J gene TRBJ1-2; 7 bases match TRBD1. Germline loops: CDR1 DFQATT, CDR2 SNEGSKA (reference sequence). The CDR3 has 16 amino acids. Germline trimming cut 5 bases from V and 3 bases from J; bases unmatched to any gene: 15. CDR3 protein: CSALSQSGQLYYGYTF. The CDR3 DNA sequence: TGCAGTGCTCTTTCACAATCGGGACAGCTTTACTATGGCTACACCTTC.

This clonotype was seen a handful of times. The rearrangement links TRBV7-9 to TRBJ2-7; D is undetermined. With 1 base removed from V and 4 bases from J, the gap between germline ends came to 11 bases. CDR1 is SEHNR and CDR2 is FQNEAQ in the germline V gene (reference sequence). The CDR3 consists of 14 residues. Here the CDR3 DNA reads TGTGCCAGCAGCTTAGAGCTCCCCCCATACGAGCAGTACTTC. This encodes CASSLELPPYEQYF.

This clonotype was seen a handful of times. The J gene is TRBJ2-3, the V gene TRBV6-5; 8 nucleotides match TRBD1. Germline values: CDR1 MNHEY, CDR2 SVGAGI. Losses at the gene ends were 6 bases for V and 0 bases for J; bases not matched to a gene: 8. This CDR3 comprises 16 residues. The CDR3 loop reads CASSDRGRTSTDTQYF. In nucleotides, the CDR3 is TGTGCCAGCAGCGACAGGGGTCGAACTAGCACAGATACGCAGTATTTT.

The gene calls are TRBV6-5 and TRBJ2-7; 7 bases agree with TRBD1. CDR1 is MNHEY and CDR2 is SVGAGI in the germline V gene. This CDR3 comprises 14 residues. V was pared by 6 bases and J by 2 bases, with 7 bases of the junction left unmatched. The CDR3 protein is CASSPDRLTYEQYF. The CDR3 nucleotides read TGTGCCAGCAGCCCGGACAGGCTTACCTACGAGCAGTACTTC.

The rearrangement uses TRBV6-2 or TRBV6-3 and TRBJ2-2; D is unclear. Germline CDR1 reads MNHEY; CDR2 reads SVGEGT. There are 14 residues in the CDR3. Trimming removed 4 bases at V and 4 bases at J, with 10 bases between. CDR3 protein: CASSSLGRTGELFF. The DNA of the CDR3 is TGTGCCAGCAGTTCTTTGGGCCGCACCGGGGAGCTGTTTTTT.

This chain connects TRBV7-2 to TRBJ1-2, with a weak D call TRBD1 (5 bases). Germline V CDR1 and CDR2: SGHTA, FQGNSA. V was cut by 5 bases and J by 7 bases, with 23 bases left in between. This CDR3 is 16 amino acids long. The CDR3 DNA reads as TGTGCCAGCAGCGCCCCTTCCCAGGGAGGCAGTAGTGGCTACACCTTC. As protein: CASSAPSQGGSSGYTF.

Concerning this clonotype: One end of the junction is discordant with germline, which a read error may explain. V and J are TRBV20-1 and TRBJ2-7; TRBD1 matches at 8 bases. Looked up from germline, CDR1 is DFQATT and CDR2 is SNEGSKA (reference sequence). The CDR3 contains 15 residues. The CDR3 DNA reads TGCAGTGCTAGAGATTATCAGGGGGCGTTATACGGGCAGTACTTC. As protein: CSARDYQGALYGQYF.

This clonotype was picked up a small number of times. V gene TRBV20-1 combines with J gene TRBJ2-7, with D possibly TRBD2 on 5 matching bases. The CDR3 totals 13 residues. The germline V and J ends were trimmed by 6 bases and 3 bases, with 15 bases remaining between them. Germline V gives CDR1 DFQATT, CDR2 SNEGSKA (reference sequence). The CDR3 sequence: CSATTAGRYEQYF. CDR3 in DNA: TGCAGTGCAACCACCGCGGGCCGCTACGAGCAGTACTTC.

This clonotype came up many times. The V and J genes are TRBV28 and TRBJ2-4, with a weak D call TRBD1 (6 bases). Germline V gene data show CDR1 as MDHEN and CDR2 as SYDVKM. CDR3 size: 14 residues. V dropped 6 bases and J dropped 5 bases, with 14 bases sitting between them. The CDR3 DNA sequence: TGTGCCAGCAGACAAAGGGGGAGCCAAAACATTCAGTACTTC. Protein product: CASRQRGSQNIQYF.

This clonotype came up many times. V gene TRBV6-5 combines with J gene TRBJ1-2, with 8 bases aligning to TRBD1. CDR1 is MNHEY, CDR2 SVGAGI, per germline. V lost 0 bases to trimming and J lost 2 bases; unmatched junction nucleotides: 2. This CDR3 has 15 amino acids. CDR3 DNA: TGTGCCAGCAGTTACTCCCAGGGGGCGAACTATGGCTACACCTTC. Its translation: CASSYSQGANYGYTF.

This clonotype came up a few times. V and J are TRBV20-1 and TRBJ2-7; D remains ambiguous. Trimming removed 0 bases from V and 3 bases from J, with 9 bases in between. The CDR3 is 13 amino acids. Germline lookup yields CDR1 DFQATT and CDR2 SNEGSKA (reference sequence). CDR3 amino acids: CSARDSRVYEQYF. As DNA, the CDR3 is TGCAGTGCTAGAGATTCCAGAGTCTACGAGCAGTACTTC.

The CDR3 here is CASSFMSSYNEQFF. CDR3 coding DNA: TGTGCCAGCAGCTTCATGAGCTCCTACAATGAGCAGTTCTTC. V usage is TRBV7-9 and J usage is TRBJ2-1; no firm D call. Germline loops: CDR1 SEHNR, CDR2 FQNEAQ (reference sequence). The CDR3 sequence is 14 residues long. Trimming pared 3 bases from V and 0 bases from J, leaving 6 bases between.

The chain links TRBV7-8 to TRBJ1-1; D unclear. Trimming took off 5 bases at V and 3 bases at J, with 16 bases between the two ends. CDR1 and CDR2 (germline): SGHVS, FQNEAQ. This CDR3 is built from 15 residues. The CDR3 here is CASSLGPWPDTEAFF. Written as DNA, the CDR3 is TGTGCCAGCAGCCTCGGACCGTGGCCGGACACTGAAGCTTTCTTT.

V gene TRBV19 combines with J gene TRBJ1-5; D unresolved. Germline assignment: CDR1 LNHDA and CDR2 SQIVND (reference sequence). V lost 5 bases to trimming and J lost 3 bases, with 8 bases between them. The CDR3 covers 13 residues. CDR3 sequence reads: CASSGEINQPQHF. CDR3 DNA sequence: TGTGCCAGTAGTGGAGAGATCAATCAGCCCCAGCATTTT. The complete variable domain, with remaining parts taken from reference TRBV19 and TRBJ1-5, reads DGGITQSPKYLFRKEGQNVTLSCEQNLNHDAMYWYRQDPGQGLRLIYYSQIVNDFQKGDIAEGYSVSREKKESFPLTVTSAQKNPTAFYLCASSGEINQPQHFGDGTRLSIL.

The chain recombines TRBV30 with TRBJ2-1; D may correspond to TRBD1 or TRBD2 (6 bases each). This CDR3 contains 10 residues. Germline lookup yields CDR1 GTSNPN and CDR2 SVGIG (reference sequence). This CDR3 is CAPRGVKRFF. The CDR3 DNA sequence: TGTGCTCCGAGGGGGGTTAAACGGTTCTTC.

This clonotype was counted a few times. Compared with germline, one end of the junction differs, possibly owing to a read error. This chain joins TRBV2 and TRBJ2-7, with D possibly TRBD1 on 5 matching bases. Germline-derived CDR1 and CDR2 are SNHLY and FYNNEI. This CDR3 comprises 13 residues. CDR3 region: CTSRADSSYEQYF. The CDR3 nucleotides are TGTACCAGCAGGGCAGACAGCTCCTACGAGCAGTACTTC.

The CDR3 DNA reads as TGTGCCAGCTTAGCGGGGGGCTCCTACAATGAGCAGTACTTC. Translating it yields CASLAGGSYNEQYF. The chain carries TRBV28 and TRBJ2-1; 10 bases are shared with TRBD2. The better agreement between TRBJ2-7 and the DNA end casts doubt on the J call. Germline V gene lookup returns CDR1 MDHEN and CDR2 SYDVKM. This CDR3 spans 14 amino acids.

This clonotype showed up just a few times. This chain connects TRBV20-1 to TRBJ2-3, with a weak D call TRBD2 (6 bases). Germline CDR1 is DFQATT and CDR2 is SNEGSKA (reference sequence). There are 14 residues in the CDR3. The ends were cut back, 3 bases at V and 2 bases at J, with 12 bases in the middle. CDR3 residues: CSASPGDTTDTQYF. The DNA of the CDR3 is TGCAGTGCTAGTCCGGGGGATACCACAGATACGCAGTATTTT.